Sequencing of this T cell receptor beta chain was carried out in a study of blood T cell repertoires in COVID-19. Across the whole study: Italy, Spain and the United States were the sources of the convalescent and acute COVID-19 samples.

Recruited during active infection, patients (from Seattle) were subsequently followed longitudinally. Authors' methods: Counts of nucleated cells, estimated from reference gene primer amplification, were obtained. TCRdb's copy holds only in-frame clones and misses some; the assay was immunoSEQ multiplex PCR. The V and J calls and the clone size are those of that table, but D and trimming were determined from the DNA. The data show over 95,000 clones, around 85% seen once. Per germline, CDR1 SNHLY and CDR2 FYNNEI. V dropped 7 bases and J dropped 8; count of bases not matched to a gene: 2. This CDR3 region has 13 residues.

This sequence joins TRBV2 and TRBJ1-6; 10 bases fit TRBD1. What was sequenced was peripheral blood. The source of this sequence is a woman aged 55 to 70 with COVID-19, enrolled during active disease. The CDR3 DNA reads as TGTGCCAGCAACGACAGGGGGCATTCACCCCTCCACTTT. It codes for CASNDRGHSPLHF.